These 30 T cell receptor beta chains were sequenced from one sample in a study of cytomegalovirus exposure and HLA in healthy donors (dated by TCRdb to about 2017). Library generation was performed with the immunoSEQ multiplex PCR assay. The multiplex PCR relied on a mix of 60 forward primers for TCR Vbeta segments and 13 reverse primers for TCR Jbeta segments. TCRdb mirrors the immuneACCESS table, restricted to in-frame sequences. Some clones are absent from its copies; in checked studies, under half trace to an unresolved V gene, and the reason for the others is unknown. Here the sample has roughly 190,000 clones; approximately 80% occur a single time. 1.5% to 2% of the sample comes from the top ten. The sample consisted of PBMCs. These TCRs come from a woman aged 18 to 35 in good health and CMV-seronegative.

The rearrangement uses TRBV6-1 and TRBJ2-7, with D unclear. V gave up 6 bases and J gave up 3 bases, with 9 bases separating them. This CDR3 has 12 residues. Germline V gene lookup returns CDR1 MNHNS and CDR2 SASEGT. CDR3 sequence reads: CASREQFYEQYF. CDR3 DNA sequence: TGTGCCAGCAGGGAACAGTTCTACGAGCAGTACTTC.

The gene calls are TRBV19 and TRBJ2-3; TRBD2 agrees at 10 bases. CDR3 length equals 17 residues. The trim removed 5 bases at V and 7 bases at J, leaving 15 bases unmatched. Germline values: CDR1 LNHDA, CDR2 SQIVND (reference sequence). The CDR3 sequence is CASSPPPSGSYRNTQYF. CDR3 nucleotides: TGTGCCAGTAGTCCCCCGCCTAGCGGGAGCTACCGGAATACGCAGTATTTT.

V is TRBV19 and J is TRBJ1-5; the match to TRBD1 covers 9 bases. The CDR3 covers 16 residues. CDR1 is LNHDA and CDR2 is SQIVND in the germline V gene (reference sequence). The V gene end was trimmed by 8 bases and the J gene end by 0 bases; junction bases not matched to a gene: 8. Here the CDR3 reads CASADRGSDSNQPQHF. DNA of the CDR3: TGTGCCAGTGCGGACAGGGGTTCGGATAGCAATCAGCCCCAGCATTTT.

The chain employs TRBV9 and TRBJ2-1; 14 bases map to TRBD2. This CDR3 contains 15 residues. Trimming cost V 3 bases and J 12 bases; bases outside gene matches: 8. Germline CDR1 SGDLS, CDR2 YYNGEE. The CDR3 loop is CASSAGTSGSRGQFF. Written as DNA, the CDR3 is TGTGCCAGCAGCGCCGGGACTAGCGGGAGTCGGGGGCAGTTCTTC. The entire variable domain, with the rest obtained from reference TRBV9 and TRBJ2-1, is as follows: DSGVTQTPKHLITATGQRVTLRCSPRSGDLSVYWYQQSLDQGLQFLIQYYNGEERAKGNILERFSAQQFPDLHSELNLSSLELGDSALYFCASSAGTSGSRGQFFGPGTRLTVL.

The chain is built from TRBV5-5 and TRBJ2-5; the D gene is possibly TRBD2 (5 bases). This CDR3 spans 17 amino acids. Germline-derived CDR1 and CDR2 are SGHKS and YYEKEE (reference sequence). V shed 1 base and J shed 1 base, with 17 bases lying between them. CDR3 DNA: TGTGCCAGCAGCTTGAGCAGCGGCCCCATTGCCCAAGAGACCCAGTACTTC. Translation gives CASSLSSGPIAQETQYF.

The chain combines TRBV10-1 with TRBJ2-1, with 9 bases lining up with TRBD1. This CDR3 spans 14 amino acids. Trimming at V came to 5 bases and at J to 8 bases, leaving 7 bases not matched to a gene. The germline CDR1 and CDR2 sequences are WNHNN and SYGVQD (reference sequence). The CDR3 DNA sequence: TGCGCCAGCAGTCCGGGACAGGGAGGGGATGAGCAGTTCTTC. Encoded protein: CASSPGQGGDEQFF.

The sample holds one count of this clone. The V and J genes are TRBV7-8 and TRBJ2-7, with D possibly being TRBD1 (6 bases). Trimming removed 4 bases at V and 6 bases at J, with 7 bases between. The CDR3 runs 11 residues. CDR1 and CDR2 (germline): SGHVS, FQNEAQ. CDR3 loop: CASSSRGEQYF. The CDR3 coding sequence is TGTGCCAGCAGCTCCAGGGGCGAGCAGTACTTC.

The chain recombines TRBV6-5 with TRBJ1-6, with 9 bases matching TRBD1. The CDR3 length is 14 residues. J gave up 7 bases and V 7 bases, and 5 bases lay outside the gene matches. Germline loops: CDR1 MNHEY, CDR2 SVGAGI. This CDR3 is CASTRQGDNSPLHF. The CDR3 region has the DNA TGTGCCAGCACCCGACAGGGGGACAATTCACCCCTCCACTTT.

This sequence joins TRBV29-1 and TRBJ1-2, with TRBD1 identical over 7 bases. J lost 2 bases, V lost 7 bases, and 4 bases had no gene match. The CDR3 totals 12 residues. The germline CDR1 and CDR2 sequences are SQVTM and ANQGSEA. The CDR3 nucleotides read TGCAGCGCCTCGACAGGGAACTATGGCTACACCTTC. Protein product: CSASTGNYGYTF.

CDR3 sequence (DNA): TGTGCCAGCAGCGCAACAGGGGGATTGGAAGCTTTCTTT. Translation gives CASSATGGLEAFF. This sequence joins TRBV7-2 and TRBJ1-1; 8 nucleotides agree with TRBD1. Germline CDR1 reads SGHTA; CDR2 reads FQGNSA. The ends lost 5 bases at V and 8 bases at J; junction bases unmatched: 7. There are 13 residues in the CDR3.

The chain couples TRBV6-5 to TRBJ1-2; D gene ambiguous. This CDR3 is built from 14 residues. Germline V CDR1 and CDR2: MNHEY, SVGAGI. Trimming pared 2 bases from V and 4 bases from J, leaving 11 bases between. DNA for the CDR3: TGTGCCAGCAGTTACGGCGGTTTGGGCTATGGCTACACCTTC. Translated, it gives CASSYGGLGYGYTF.

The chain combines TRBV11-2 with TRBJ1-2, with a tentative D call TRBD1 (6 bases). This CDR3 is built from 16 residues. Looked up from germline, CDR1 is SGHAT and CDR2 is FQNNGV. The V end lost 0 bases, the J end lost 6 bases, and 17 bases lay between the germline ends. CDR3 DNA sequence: TGTGCCAGCAGCTTAGATCTTGTGGGGGGGCGCGATGGCTACACCTTC. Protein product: CASSLDLVGGRDGYTF.

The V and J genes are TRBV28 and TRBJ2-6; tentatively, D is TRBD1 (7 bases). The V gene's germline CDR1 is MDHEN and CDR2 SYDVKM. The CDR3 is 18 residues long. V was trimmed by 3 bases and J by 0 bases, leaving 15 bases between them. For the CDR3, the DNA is TGTGCCAGCAGTTTTGGAGGGGGCGCCCACTCTGGGGCCAACGTCCTGACTTTC. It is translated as CASSFGGGAHSGANVLTF.

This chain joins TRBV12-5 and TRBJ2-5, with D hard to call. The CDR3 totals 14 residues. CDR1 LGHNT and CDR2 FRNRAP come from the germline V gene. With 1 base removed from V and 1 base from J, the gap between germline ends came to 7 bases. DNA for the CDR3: TGTGCTAGTGGTTTGGGAGCGAGCCAAGAGACCCAGTACTTC. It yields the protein CASGLGASQETQYF.

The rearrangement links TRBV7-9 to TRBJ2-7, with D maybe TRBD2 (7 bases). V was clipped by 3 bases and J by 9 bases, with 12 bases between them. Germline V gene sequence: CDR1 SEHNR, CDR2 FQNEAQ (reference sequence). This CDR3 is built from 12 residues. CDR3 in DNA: TGTGCCAGCAGCTTGGGTGCGGGGGCGCAGTACGTC. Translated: CASSLGAGAQYV.

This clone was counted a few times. CDR3 sequence (DNA): TGCGCCAGCAGCCAAGATCATGGAGATCTCTCCTACGAGCAGTACGTC. Protein product: CASSQDHGDLSYEQYV. The V call is TRBV4-1, the J call TRBJ2-7; D remains ambiguous. The CDR3 runs to 16 residues. Trimming left V 0 bases short and J 0 bases short, with 12 bases between. Looked up from germline, CDR1 is MGHRA and CDR2 is YSYEKL.

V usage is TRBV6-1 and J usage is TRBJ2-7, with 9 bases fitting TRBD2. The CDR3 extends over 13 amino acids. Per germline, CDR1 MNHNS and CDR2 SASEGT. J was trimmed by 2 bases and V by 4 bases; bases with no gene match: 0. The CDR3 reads CASSVAGAYEQYV. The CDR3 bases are TGTGCCAGCAGTGTAGCGGGGGCCTACGAGCAGTACGTC.

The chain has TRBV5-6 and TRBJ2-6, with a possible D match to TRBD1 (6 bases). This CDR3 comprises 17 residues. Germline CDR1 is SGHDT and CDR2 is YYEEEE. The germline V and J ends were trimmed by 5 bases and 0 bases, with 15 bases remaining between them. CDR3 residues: CASSRGWGHSGANVLTF. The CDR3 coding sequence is TGTGCCAGCAGTAGGGGTTGGGGGCACTCTGGGGCCAACGTCCTGACTTTC.

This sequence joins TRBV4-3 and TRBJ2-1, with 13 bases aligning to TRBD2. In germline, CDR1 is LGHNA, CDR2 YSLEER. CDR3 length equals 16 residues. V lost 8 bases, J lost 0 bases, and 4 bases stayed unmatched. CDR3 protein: CASGGTSGNSYNEQFF. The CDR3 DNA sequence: TGCGCCAGCGGAGGGACTAGCGGGAACTCCTACAATGAGCAGTTCTTC.

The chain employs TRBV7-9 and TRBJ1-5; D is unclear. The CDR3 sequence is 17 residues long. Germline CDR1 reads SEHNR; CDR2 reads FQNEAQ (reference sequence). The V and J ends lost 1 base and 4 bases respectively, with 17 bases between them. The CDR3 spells CASSLGSGPVGNQPQHF. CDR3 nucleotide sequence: TGTGCCAGCAGCTTAGGCAGCGGACCGGTGGGGAATCAGCCCCAGCATTTT.

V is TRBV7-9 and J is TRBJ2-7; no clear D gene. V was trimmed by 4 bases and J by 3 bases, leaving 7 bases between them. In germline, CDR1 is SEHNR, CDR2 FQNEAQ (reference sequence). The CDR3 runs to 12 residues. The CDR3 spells CASSSVVYEQYF. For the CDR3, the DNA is TGTGCCAGCAGCTCAGTGGTCTACGAGCAGTACTTC.

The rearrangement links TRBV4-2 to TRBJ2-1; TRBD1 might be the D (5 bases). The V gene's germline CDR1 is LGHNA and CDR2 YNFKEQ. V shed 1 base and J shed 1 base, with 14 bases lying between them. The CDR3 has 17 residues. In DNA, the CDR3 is TGTGCCAGCAGCCAAGTATGGAAGGGGAAATCCTACAATGAGCAGTTCTTC. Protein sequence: CASSQVWKGKSYNEQFF.

CDR3 in DNA: TGTGCCTGGAGTGTTAAGACGGCAGGGATCGAGCGCTATGGCTACACCTTC. Encoded protein: CAWSVKTAGIERYGYTF. The V gene is TRBV30, the J gene TRBJ1-2; the D gene is possibly TRBD1 (5 bases). This CDR3 comprises 17 residues. V was clipped by 0 bases and J by 4 bases, with 21 bases between them. Per the germline V gene, CDR1 is GTSNPN and CDR2 is SVGIG (reference sequence).

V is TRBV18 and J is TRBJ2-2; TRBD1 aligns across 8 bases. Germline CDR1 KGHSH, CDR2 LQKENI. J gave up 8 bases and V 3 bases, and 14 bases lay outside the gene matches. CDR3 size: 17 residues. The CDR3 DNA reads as TGTGCCAGCTCACCGACTCGGGACAGGTCCTACGCAGGGGAGCTGTTTTTT. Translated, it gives CASSPTRDRSYAGELFF.

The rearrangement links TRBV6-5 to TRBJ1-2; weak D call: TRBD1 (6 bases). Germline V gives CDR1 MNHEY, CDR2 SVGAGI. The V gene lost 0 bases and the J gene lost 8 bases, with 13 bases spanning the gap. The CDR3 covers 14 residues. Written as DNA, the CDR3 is TGTGCCAGCAGTTACTCGACTGGGGGCGCGGGCTACACCTTC. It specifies CASSYSTGGAGYTF.

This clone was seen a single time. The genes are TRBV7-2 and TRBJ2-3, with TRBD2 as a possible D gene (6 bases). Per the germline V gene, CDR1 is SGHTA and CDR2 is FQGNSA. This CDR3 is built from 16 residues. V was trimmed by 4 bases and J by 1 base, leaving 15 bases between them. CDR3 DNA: TGTGCCAGCAGCTCGGACGGGGGTTGGGGCACAGATACGCAGTATTTT. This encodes CASSSDGGWGTDTQYF.

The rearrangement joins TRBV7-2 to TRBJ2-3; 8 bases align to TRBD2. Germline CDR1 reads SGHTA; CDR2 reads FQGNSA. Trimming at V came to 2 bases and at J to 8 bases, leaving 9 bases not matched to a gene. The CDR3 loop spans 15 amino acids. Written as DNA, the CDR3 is TGTGCCAGCAGCTTAAGCCGGGAGGGCCGGAGTACGCAGTATTTT. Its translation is CASSLSREGRSTQYF. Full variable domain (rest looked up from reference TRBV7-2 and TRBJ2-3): GAGVSQSPSNKVTEKGKDVELRCDPISGHTALYWYRQSLGQGLEFLIYFQGNSAPDKSGLPSDRFSAERTGGSVSTLTIQRTQQEDSAVYLCASSLSREGRSTQYFGPGTRLTVL.

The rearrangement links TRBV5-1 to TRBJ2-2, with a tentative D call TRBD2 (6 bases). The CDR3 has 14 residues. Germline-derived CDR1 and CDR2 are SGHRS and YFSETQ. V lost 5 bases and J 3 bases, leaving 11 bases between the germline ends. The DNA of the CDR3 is TGCGCCAGCAGGACTAGTCTGTACACCGGGGAGCTGTTTTTT. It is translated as CASRTSLYTGELFF.

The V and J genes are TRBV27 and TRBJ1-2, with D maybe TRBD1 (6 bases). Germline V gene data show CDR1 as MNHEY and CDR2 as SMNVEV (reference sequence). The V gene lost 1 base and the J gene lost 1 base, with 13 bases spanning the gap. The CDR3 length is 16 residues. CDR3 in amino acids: CASSLLNSRGNYGYTF. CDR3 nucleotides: TGTGCCAGCAGTTTATTAAATTCCAGGGGTAACTATGGCTACACCTTC.

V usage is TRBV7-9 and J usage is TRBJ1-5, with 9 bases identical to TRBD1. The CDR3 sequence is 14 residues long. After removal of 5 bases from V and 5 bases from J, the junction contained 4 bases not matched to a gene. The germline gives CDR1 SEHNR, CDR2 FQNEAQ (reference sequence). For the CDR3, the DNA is TGTGCCAGCAGCCGTGACAGGGGGGATCAGCCCCAGCATTTT. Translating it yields CASSRDRGDQPQHF.